This entry lists 10 T cell receptor beta chains sequenced from one sample in a study of shared clonotypes between healthy human individuals. Using immunoSEQ multiplex PCR, the repertoire was profiled, and TCRdb retains in-frame clones only, with some absent. The sample yields around 2.1 million clones, more than 85% seen once. Naive CD8 cells comprised CD45RO-negative, CCR7-positively selected cells, excluding terminally differentiated effector memory CD45RA+ cells. Sequences were obtained from naive CD8+ T cells from PBMCs. All receptors come from a man between 18 and 29 years old in good health. Some clones in this sample may be carry-over from other donors' samples.

The rearrangement joins TRBV27 to TRBJ2-1; maybe TRBD2 (5 bases). Trimming removed 2 bases at V and 9 bases at J, with 20 bases between. This CDR3 contains 16 residues. Germline V lookup: CDR1 MNHEY, CDR2 SMNVEV (reference sequence). The chain's CDR3 is CASSLTRVLRSGEQFF. The CDR3 DNA reads as TGTGCCAGCAGTTTAACTAGGGTCCTACGTTCGGGTGAGCAGTTCTTC.

This chain uses TRBV14 with TRBJ2-7; 9 bases align to TRBD2. This CDR3 has 16 residues. Trimming cost V 3 bases and J 0 bases; bases outside gene matches: 6. Germline loops: CDR1 SGHDN, CDR2 FVKESK. CDR3 region: CASSQDWTSVSYEQYF. DNA of the CDR3: TGTGCCAGCAGCCAGGACTGGACTAGCGTCTCCTACGAGCAGTACTTC.

V gene TRBV28 combines with J gene TRBJ1-1; a possible D gene is TRBD1 (5 bases). Between the trimmed V and J ends, which lost 4 bases and 3 bases, there was a span of 9 bases. Germline V gives CDR1 MDHEN, CDR2 SYDVKM. There are 13 residues in the CDR3. The CDR3 protein is CASSSGGDTEAFF. Written as DNA, the CDR3 is TGTGCCAGCAGTTCCGGGGGAGACACTGAAGCTTTCTTT.

The V and J genes are TRBV27 and TRBJ2-1; D perhaps matches TRBD2 (5 bases). This CDR3 is 15 amino acids long. V shed 2 bases and J shed 3 bases, with 11 bases lying between them. The germline V gene has CDR1 MNHEY and CDR2 SMNVEV (reference sequence). CDR3 sequence reads: CASSLGRAIYNEQFF. CDR3 nucleotide sequence: TGTGCCAGCAGTTTAGGGCGGGCCATCTACAATGAGCAGTTCTTC.

The V gene is TRBV4-1, the J gene TRBJ1-3; D uncertain. The V end was cut by 0 bases, the J end by 4 bases, with 10 bases between. CDR1 and CDR2 from the germline V gene are MGHRA and YSYEKL. This CDR3 region has 15 residues. This chain's CDR3 is CASSQDVTWGNTIYF. CDR3 coding DNA: TGCGCCAGCAGCCAAGATGTCACCTGGGGAAACACCATATATTTT.

The chain is built from TRBV6-5 and TRBJ2-1, with a possible D match to TRBD2 (5 bases). Germline V gene data show CDR1 as MNHEY and CDR2 as SVGAGI. The CDR3 extends over 12 amino acids. V gave up 7 bases and J gave up 4 bases, with 8 bases separating them. The CDR3 spells CASISGYNEQFF. The CDR3 bases are TGTGCCAGCATAAGCGGTTACAATGAGCAGTTCTTC.

This clone was seen only once. This chain links TRBV7-2 with TRBJ1-1; no clear D gene. The CDR3 length is 15 residues. Germline V gives CDR1 SGHTA, CDR2 FQGNSA. Between the trimmed V and J ends, which lost 3 bases and 0 bases, there was a span of 11 bases. CDR3 residues: CASSFERNLNTEAFF. In DNA form, the CDR3 reads TGTGCCAGCAGCTTCGAACGGAACTTGAACACTGAAGCTTTCTTT.

The chain employs TRBV28 and TRBJ2-7; 12 nucleotides agree with TRBD2. Unmatched junction bases numbered 8, after V lost 4 bases and J lost 4 bases. CDR1 is MDHEN, CDR2 SYDVKM, per germline. The CDR3 is made up of 16 amino acids. The CDR3 reads CASSWGATSGGYEQYF. The CDR3, as DNA: TGTGCCAGCAGTTGGGGGGCGACTAGCGGGGGTTACGAGCAGTACTTC.

The rearrangement joins TRBV2 to TRBJ2-7, with 7 bases identical to TRBD1. The junction had 11 bases not matched to a gene; V was cut back by 3 bases and J by 3 bases. Germline CDR1 SNHLY, CDR2 FYNNEI. The CDR3 is made up of 16 amino acids. CDR3: CASSDVDRFPLYEQYF. CDR3 in DNA: TGTGCCAGCAGTGATGTGGACAGGTTCCCCCTCTACGAGCAGTACTTC.

The rearrangement joins TRBV7-9 to TRBJ1-1; 7 bases line up with TRBD1. CDR3 length: 14 residues. V lost 6 bases, J lost 1 base, and 5 bases stayed unmatched. Germline V gives CDR1 SEHNR, CDR2 FQNEAQ (reference sequence). The CDR3 reads CASRKTGPNTEAFF. DNA of the CDR3: TGTGCCAGCAGGAAGACAGGGCCGAACACTGAAGCTTTCTTT.